This T cell receptor beta chain emerged from a study of OX40 agonist ivuxolimab in advanced cancers. Across the study: People who had prior anti-PD-1, anti-PD-L1 or anti-CTLA-4 therapy could take part, and roughly 44% had some.

Sequenced by immunoSEQ multiplex PCR; TCRdb stores in-frame clones only, minus some. The data contain tens of thousands of clones, roughly nine tenths of them singletons. There are 20 residues in the CDR3. This receptor was taken from an adult with an advanced solid tumor such as melanoma, head and neck, liver or kidney cancer. The sample in question was CD4+ or CD8+ T cells sorted from blood, obtained in a trial of the OX40 agonist ivuxolimab. The gene calls are TRBV21-1 and TRBJ1-4; the table's D call of TRBD1 was not tested on the DNA. TRBV21-1 constitutes a pseudogene. DNA for the CDR3: TGTGCCAGCAGCAAAGTGAGGTGGCCTGATATCGGGACAGGGACTGAAAAACTGTTTTTT. Amino acid sequence: CASSKVRWPDIGTGTEKLFF.